This record looks at one TCR beta chain sequence and its context. Its cognate antigen is unknown. This entry belongs to a study of T cell responses to AZD1222 COVID-19 vaccine. Whole-study findings and limits: In the spike-specific TCR repertoire, nearly half reportedly target unmutated variant regions. Across the whole spike, CD4 TCRs peaked at regions 160-218 and 743-854. All repertoire sampling was performed exclusively after the peak T cell response.

Data came from immunoSEQ multiplex PCR; TCRdb stores just in-frame clones and leaves some out. The sample carries 120,000 or so clones, roughly 87% recorded once. This CDR3 has 15 amino acids. V was cut by 0 bases and J by 2 bases, with 11 bases left in between. Germline CDR1 and CDR2: SGHRS and YFSETQ. This clonotype was sampled from an adult in good health. The material was peripheral blood, obtained on day 0 of AZD1222 vaccination. The chain uses TRBV5-1 and TRBJ1-2; unclear D gene. CDR3 DNA sequence: TGCGCCAGCAGCTTGGCCATGATGGGCAACTATGGCTACACCTTC. Residues: CASSLAMMGNYGYTF.